What follows are 26 T cell receptor beta chains derived from one specimen sequenced in a study of HIV-infected patients and healthy controls. All unsorted peripheral T cells were captured because whole blood was used without fractionation. About 450 ng RNA was reverse transcribed with alpha and beta constant-region primers. Separate chain-specific third strand synthesis with multiplexing indices produced the alpha and beta libraries. TCRdb itself ran the 5' RACE reads through MiXCR, one entry per CDR3 protein. The sample lists approximately 15,000 distinct CDR3 sequences, about 5% occurring once. Sequenced: blood. These receptors originate from an adult in good health.

In its sample, this clonotype was seen many times. This chain connects TRBV19 to TRBJ1-5, with no clear D. Germline CDR1 reads LNHDA; CDR2 reads SQIVND (reference sequence). The germline V and J ends were trimmed by 6 bases and 2 bases, with 17 bases remaining between them. The CDR3 covers 16 residues. DNA of the CDR3: TGTGCCAGTAGCCGAAAAGGCGAAACTGGCAATCAGCCCCAGCATTTT. As protein: CASSRKGETGNQPQHF.

This clonotype came up many times. The rearrangement uses TRBV5-1 and TRBJ2-6, with no clear D. There are 17 residues in the CDR3. Trimming shortened V by 1 base and J by 1 base, and 12 bases separated the two germline ends. CDR1 is SGHRS and CDR2 is YFSETQ in the germline V gene. CDR3 in amino acids: CASSLFTVNSGANVLTF. The CDR3 nucleotides read TGCGCCAGCAGCTTGTTTACAGTTAATTCTGGGGCCAACGTCCTGACTTTC. The full variable domain, with the rest looked up from reference TRBV5-1 and TRBJ2-6, is KAGVTQTPRYLIKTRGQQVTLSCSPISGHRSVSWYQQTPGQGLQFLFEYFSETQRNKGNFPGRFSGRQFSNSRSEMNVSTLELGDSALYLCASSLFTVNSGANVLTFGAGSRLTVL.

This clonotype was detected a few times. The rearrangement links TRBV7-8 to TRBJ1-2; 8 bases are a match to TRBD1. Trimming cost V 2 bases and J 4 bases; bases outside gene matches: 6. Per germline, CDR1 SGHVS and CDR2 FQNEAQ. This CDR3 comprises 15 residues. CDR3 in DNA: TGTGCCAGCAGCTTATCGGGACAGGCGATCTATGGCTACACCTTC. Translating gives CASSLSGQAIYGYTF.

This clonotype ranks as medium-sized (0.01 to 0.1%). The chain uses TRBV6-5 and TRBJ2-3; TRBD2 is a possible D gene (5 bases). This CDR3 has 15 amino acids. Trimming took off 7 bases at V and 0 bases at J, with 14 bases between the two ends. In germline, CDR1 is MNHEY, CDR2 SVGAGI. The CDR3 protein is CASKRTSYSTDTQYF. CDR3 in DNA: TGTGCCAGCAAAAGAACTAGTTACAGCACAGATACGCAGTATTTT.

This clonotype was seen repeatedly, ten times or more. The V gene is TRBV20-1, the J gene TRBJ1-2, with D possibly matching TRBD1 (5 bases). V was trimmed by 7 bases and J by 8 bases, leaving 20 bases between them. This CDR3 comprises 13 residues. Germline values: CDR1 DFQATT, CDR2 SNEGSKA (reference sequence). This CDR3 is CSVTPGVNGGYTF. The CDR3, as DNA: TGCAGTGTTACACCGGGGGTAAACGGCGGCTACACCTTC.

This clonotype has at least ten counts. Written as DNA, the CDR3 is TGTGCCAGCAGCCAGACCCTGGTAGGCACTGAAGCTTTCTTT. Translating it yields CASSQTLVGTEAFF. The gene calls are TRBV12-3 or TRBV12-4 and TRBJ1-1; no reliable D call. V lost 6 bases, J lost 4 bases, and 15 bases lay in between. The CDR3 consists of 14 residues.

This clonotype was picked up many times. The chain employs TRBV19 and TRBJ2-1; TRBD1 matches at 9 bases. CDR1 LNHDA and CDR2 SQIVND come from the germline V gene (reference sequence). J gave up 6 bases and V 5 bases, and 17 bases lay outside the gene matches. This CDR3 has 18 residues. CDR3 sequence reads: CASSQSGRDRVRVNEQFF. The DNA for the CDR3 is TGTGCCAGTAGTCAAAGCGGCCGGGACAGGGTCCGGGTCAATGAGCAGTTCTTC.

This clonotype was seen at least ten times. CDR3 bases: TGTGCCAGCAGTTGGGACTATAGGGGCACTGAAGCTTTCTTT. It specifies CASSWDYRGTEAFF. The chain combines TRBV2 with TRBJ1-1; maybe TRBD1 (5 bases). The CDR3 runs to 14 residues. The V end was cut by 5 bases, the J end by 4 bases, with 14 bases between. Looked up from germline, CDR1 is SNHLY and CDR2 is FYNNEI.

This clonotype came up many times. The chain employs TRBV14 and TRBJ2-3, with D possibly matching TRBD1 (5 bases). Germline lookup yields CDR1 SGHDN and CDR2 FVKESK. The V gene lost 1 base and the J gene lost 4 bases, with 12 bases spanning the gap. The CDR3 has 15 residues. The CDR3 sequence is CASSQGNRSPDTQYF. The CDR3 DNA sequence: TGTGCCAGCAGCCAAGGGAACAGGTCCCCAGATACGCAGTATTTT.

This clonotype was found many times. V and J are TRBV19 and TRBJ2-3; 7 nucleotides line up with TRBD1. From germline, CDR1 is LNHDA and CDR2 SQIVND (reference sequence). The CDR3 sequence is 15 residues long. The trim removed 5 bases at V and 6 bases at J, leaving 11 bases unmatched. The CDR3 DNA follows: TGTGCCAGTAGTGAAGACAGGGATGACGTGGATACGCAGTATTTT. It specifies CASSEDRDDVDTQYF.

The gene calls are TRBV3-1 and TRBJ2-3; D unresolved. This CDR3 comprises 11 residues. Germline CDR1 and CDR2: LGHDT and YNNKEL (reference sequence). Trimming removed 1 base from V and 4 bases from J, with 0 bases in between. The DNA of the CDR3 is TGTGCCAGCAGCCAAGCAGATACGCAGTATTTT. It translates to CASSQADTQYF.

This clonotype ranks as medium-sized. The chain carries TRBV7-2 and TRBJ2-7; D is unclear. V was pared by 2 bases and J by 6 bases, with 8 bases between. The CDR3 contains 12 residues. Germline CDR1 and CDR2: SGHTA and FQGNSA. The CDR3 loop is CASSLTFGEQYF. In nucleotides, the CDR3 is TGTGCCAGCAGCTTAACGTTTGGCGAGCAGTACTTC. The entire variable domain, with the rest obtained from reference TRBV7-2 and TRBJ2-7, is as follows: GAGVSQSPSNKVTEKGKDVELRCDPISGHTALYWYRQSLGQGLEFLIYFQGNSAPDKSGLPSDRFSAERTGGSVSTLTIQRTQQEDSAVYLCASSLTFGEQYFGPGTRLTVT.

This clonotype has ten or more counts. This chain links TRBV3-1 with TRBJ1-2; D may be TRBD1 (5 bases). The ends were cut back, 4 bases at V and 5 bases at J, with 14 bases in the middle. In germline, CDR1 is LGHDT, CDR2 YNNKEL (reference sequence). This CDR3 has 14 amino acids. The CDR3 loop is CASSPETQGYGYTF. Here the CDR3 DNA reads TGTGCCAGCAGCCCGGAGACCCAGGGATATGGCTACACCTTC.

There are many counts of this clonotype. This CDR3 is CAWGNGLEQYF. Written as DNA, the CDR3 is TGTGCCTGGGGGAACGGGCTCGAGCAGTACTTC. The V call is TRBV30, the J call TRBJ2-7, with D hard to call. V dropped 5 bases and J dropped 6 bases, with 11 bases sitting between them. The germline gives CDR1 GTSNPN, CDR2 SVGIG (reference sequence). This CDR3 is 11 amino acids long.

This clonotype has a count of ten or more. The genes are TRBV2 and TRBJ1-5; D possibly corresponds to TRBD1 (6 bases). The germline gives CDR1 SNHLY, CDR2 FYNNEI. Trimming removed 5 bases from V and 4 bases from J, with 15 bases in between. This CDR3 spans 15 amino acids. CDR3 loop: CASSFRQAPNQPQHF. The CDR3, as DNA: TGTGCCAGCAGTTTTCGACAGGCCCCTAATCAGCCCCAGCATTTT.

This clonotype was counted many times. This rearrangement joins TRBV18 to TRBJ1-1; D is unclear. CDR1 is KGHSH, CDR2 LQKENI, per germline. This CDR3 is 15 amino acids long. V shed 0 bases and J shed 2 bases, with 10 bases lying between them. The CDR3 sequence is CASSPPAEPNTEAFF. DNA for the CDR3: TGTGCCAGCTCACCACCGGCGGAGCCCAACACTGAAGCTTTCTTT.

This clonotype was picked up many times. This chain joins TRBV11-2 and TRBJ2-3; 8 positions agree with TRBD2. This CDR3 spans 17 amino acids. V shed 6 bases and J 0 bases; nucleotides not matched to a gene: 11. Germline V lookup: CDR1 SGHAT, CDR2 FQNNGV. In DNA, the CDR3 is TGTGCCAGCAGGCGCGTCGGGAGGGGGTTTAGCACAGATACGCAGTATTTT. This gives the protein CASRRVGRGFSTDTQYF.

This clonotype was detected ten times or more. The chain uses TRBV6-5 and TRBJ1-1, with D possibly matching TRBD1 (5 bases). Trimming shortened V by 5 bases and J by 1 base, and 14 bases separated the two germline ends. Germline CDR1 and CDR2: MNHEY and SVGAGI. The CDR3 has 15 residues. CDR3 DNA: TGTGCCAGCAGTCTCCGGGGGTCTTCGAACACTGAAGCTTTCTTT. Amino acids: CASSLRGSSNTEAFF.

This clonotype was seen many times. The chain joins TRBV20-1 to TRBJ1-6; 7 bases match TRBD1. Losses at the gene ends were 3 bases for V and 5 bases for J; bases not matched to a gene: 13. Germline V lookup: CDR1 DFQATT, CDR2 SNEGSKA (reference sequence). CDR3 length: 17 residues. CDR3 bases: TGCAGTGCTAGGGCAGGGGGGTTTGTTGAGGATAATTCACCCCTCCACTTT. Its translation is CSARAGGFVEDNSPLHF.

This clonotype was observed at least ten times. The chain employs TRBV19 and TRBJ1-5; no firm D call. The CDR3 has 13 residues. CDR1 is LNHDA, CDR2 SQIVND, per germline (reference sequence). V lost 5 bases and J 7 bases, leaving 12 bases between the germline ends. In DNA, the CDR3 is TGTGCCAGTAGTTTGGCAATCAAGCAGCCCCAGCATTTT. It yields the protein CASSLAIKQPQHF. The full variable domain, its missing parts supplied by reference TRBV19 and TRBJ1-5, is DGGITQSPKYLFRKEGQNVTLSCEQNLNHDAMYWYRQDPGQGLRLIYYSQIVNDFQKGDIAEGYSVSREKKESFPLTVTSAQKNPTAFYLCASSLAIKQPQHFGDGTRLSIL.

This clonotype was counted many times. The CDR3 here is CASSSSAEAFF. The CDR3 nucleotides read TGTGCCAGTAGTAGCAGCGCTGAAGCTTTCTTT. This sequence joins TRBV19 and TRBJ1-1; no firm D call. Germline V gives CDR1 LNHDA, CDR2 SQIVND (reference sequence). Trimming took 4 bases from V and 6 from J, leaving 6 bases between them. The CDR3 consists of 11 residues. Complete variable domain (other parts from reference TRBV19 and TRBJ1-1): DGGITQSPKYLFRKEGQNVTLSCEQNLNHDAMYWYRQDPGQGLRLIYYSQIVNDFQKGDIAEGYSVSREKKESFPLTVTSAQKNPTAFYLCASSSSAEAFFGQGTRLTVV.

By share, this clonotype ranks as medium-sized. The chain combines TRBV7-9 with TRBJ1-5; TRBD1 might be the D (6 bases). The CDR3 is 15 residues long. Per germline, CDR1 SEHNR and CDR2 FQNEAQ (reference sequence). The V end lost 5 bases, the J end lost 5 bases, and 16 bases lay between the germline ends. CDR3: CASSRSGGVYQPQHF. The CDR3 coding sequence is TGTGCCAGCAGCCGTTCGGGGGGCGTCTATCAGCCCCAGCATTTT.

The table lists this clonotype with a few counts. CDR3 region: CASSQGIYGYTF. The CDR3 DNA is TGTGCCAGCAGCCAAGGCATCTATGGCTACACCTTC. V gene TRBV3-1 combines with J gene TRBJ1-2; no clear D gene. This CDR3 is 12 amino acids long. Trimming shortened V by 1 base and J by 4 bases, and 4 bases separated the two germline ends. Germline V lookup: CDR1 LGHDT, CDR2 YNNKEL (reference sequence).

In its sample, this clonotype was seen many times. The chain employs TRBV18 and TRBJ1-5; D gene ambiguous. This CDR3 spans 13 amino acids. The germline gives CDR1 KGHSH, CDR2 LQKENI. V was trimmed by 8 bases and J by 4 bases, leaving 12 bases between them. CDR3 loop: CASTGGGNQPQHF. CDR3 DNA: TGTGCCAGCACCGGCGGAGGTAATCAGCCCCAGCATTTT.

This clonotype was observed at least ten times. This rearrangement joins TRBV7-2 to TRBJ2-7; 9 bases are shared with TRBD2. There are 14 residues in the CDR3. Unmatched junction bases numbered 1, after V lost 3 bases and J lost 1 base. Germline V gene data show CDR1 as SGHTA and CDR2 as FQGNSA. The CDR3 DNA follows: TGTGCCAGCAGCTTGGCGGGGGGGTCCTACGAGCAGTACTTC. Protein product: CASSLAGGSYEQYF.

The V and J genes are TRBV18 and TRBJ2-3; possible D gene TRBD2, 6 bases. V was clipped by 3 bases and J by 6 bases, with 19 bases between them. This CDR3 spans 16 amino acids. The V gene's germline CDR1 is KGHSH and CDR2 LQKENI. For the CDR3, the DNA is TGTGCCAGCTCACCGGCCGGGGGACGCAGCAGGGATACGCAGTATTTT. The encoded protein is CASSPAGGRSRDTQYF.